These 18 T cell receptor beta chains originate from one sample sequenced in a study of cytomegalovirus exposure and HLA in healthy donors. The PCR contained 60 Vbeta and 13 Jbeta primers. Assay used: immunoSEQ multiplex PCR; TCRdb lists only in-frame clones, some missing. The table has about 95,000 clones, around 75% seen once; the top ten hold roughly 11%. The material sequenced was PBMCs. The receptors here all came from a man younger than 30 in good health and CMV-seropositive.

This clone is a singleton in its sample. The genes are TRBV5-1 and TRBJ1-4; D uncertain. This CDR3 spans 13 amino acids. Looked up from germline, CDR1 is SGHRS and CDR2 is YFSETQ. V lost 5 bases and J 4 bases, leaving 9 bases between the germline ends. The DNA for the CDR3 is TGCGCCAGCAGGGTGAACATTAATGAAAAACTGTTTTTT. Translated: CASRVNINEKLFF.

The chain links TRBV13 to TRBJ1-1; D ambiguous. This CDR3 is built from 13 residues. V was pared by 1 base and J by 10 bases, with 13 bases between. Germline CDR1 and CDR2: PRHDT and FYEKMQ (reference sequence). The DNA for the CDR3 is TGTGCCAGCAGCTTAGAAAGCCCCCTTTTAGCTTTCTTT. Translating gives CASSLESPLLAFF.

The chain employs TRBV5-1 and TRBJ2-3; 10 nucleotides match TRBD2. V gave up 3 bases and J gave up 4 bases; unmatched junction bases: 8. CDR3 length: 16 residues. Per germline, CDR1 SGHRS and CDR2 YFSETQ. This chain's CDR3 is CASSSEAGGPPDTQYF. CDR3 sequence (DNA): TGCGCCAGCAGCTCGGAAGCGGGGGGGCCGCCAGATACGCAGTATTTT.

The V gene is TRBV5-4, the J gene TRBJ2-5, with 13 bases identical to TRBD2. V lost 3 bases to trimming and J lost 1 base; unmatched junction nucleotides: 3. Germline V lookup: CDR1 SGHNT, CDR2 YYREEE (reference sequence). The CDR3 runs 16 residues. The CDR3 bases are TGTGCCAGCAGCTCGAGGACTAGCGGGGGCCAAGAGACCCAGTACTTC. Translated, it gives CASSSRTSGGQETQYF.

J is TRBJ2-5 and V is TRBV15, with D possibly TRBD1 on 6 matching bases. The V end was cut by 3 bases, the J end by 5 bases, with 10 bases between. There are 13 residues in the CDR3. Germline CDR1 and CDR2: LNHNV and YYDKDF (reference sequence). DNA of the CDR3: TGTGCCACCAGCAGGGGGGACATCGAGACCCAGTACTTC. It translates to CATSRGDIETQYF.

This chain connects TRBV4-1 to TRBJ1-1; the D gene is possibly TRBD1 (5 bases). CDR3 size: 15 residues. V was shortened by 1 base and J by 3 bases, with 12 bases between the two germline ends. CDR1 MGHRA and CDR2 YSYEKL come from the germline V gene. This chain's CDR3 is CASSQGGVRDTEAFF. The CDR3 DNA reads as TGCGCCAGCAGCCAAGGGGGGGTCCGGGACACTGAAGCTTTCTTT.

This clone has only a few counts. This chain joins TRBV11-2 and TRBJ2-7, with 7 nucleotides matching TRBD1. Germline loops: CDR1 SGHAT, CDR2 FQNNGV. The CDR3 has 16 amino acids. The V segment lost 1 base and the J segment 3 bases; nucleotides outside the gene matches: 9. CDR3 nucleotide sequence: TGTGCCAGCAGCTTAGGAAGACAGGGCCATTACTACGAGCAGTACTTC. This sequence encodes CASSLGRQGHYYEQYF.

The V and J genes are TRBV9 and TRBJ2-3; a weak D match, TRBD1 (6 bases). The CDR3 has 14 residues. Germline lookup yields CDR1 SGDLS and CDR2 YYNGEE. Trimming left V 4 bases short and J 2 bases short, with 11 bases between. CDR3 in DNA: TGTGCCAGCAGCAACCGGGACACCACAGATACGCAGTATTTT. As protein: CASSNRDTTDTQYF.

The V call is TRBV30, the J call TRBJ2-7; 10 bases match TRBD1. CDR3 length equals 16 residues. Germline V gene lookup returns CDR1 GTSNPN and CDR2 SVGIG (reference sequence). The ends lost 1 base at V and 0 bases at J; junction bases unmatched: 6. The CDR3, as DNA: TGTGCCTGGAGTGGGACAGGGGGGGGCGGCTCCTACGAGCAGTACTTC. Residues: CAWSGTGGGGSYEQYF. The variable domain in full, completed from reference TRBV30 and TRBJ2-7, reads SQTIHQWPATLVQPVGSPLSLECTVEGTSNPNLYWYRQAAGRGLQLLFYSVGIGQISSEVPQNLSASRPQDRQFILSSKKLLLSDSGFYLCAWSGTGGGGSYEQYFGPGTRLTVT.

The V call is TRBV11-3, the J call TRBJ2-7; 11 bases map to TRBD2. Germline lookup yields CDR1 SGHNT and CDR2 YENEEA. J gave up 5 bases and V 3 bases, and 6 bases lay outside the gene matches. The CDR3 has 15 residues. CDR3: CASSLTSGVGDEQYF. DNA of the CDR3: TGTGCCAGCAGCTTGACTAGCGGGGTAGGCGACGAGCAGTACTTC. The full variable domain, completed using reference TRBV11-3 and TRBJ2-7, is EAGVVQSPRYKIIEKKQPVAFWCNPISGHNTLYWYLQNLGQGPELLIRYENEEAVDDSQLPKDRFSAERLKGVDSTLKIQPAELGDSAVYLCASSLTSGVGDEQYFGPGTRLTVT.

V and J are TRBV27 and TRBJ1-6, with 11 bases lining up with TRBD1. Germline CDR1 MNHEY, CDR2 SMNVEV (reference sequence). The CDR3 contains 20 residues. J gave up 5 bases and V 0 bases, and 12 bases lay outside the gene matches. CDR3 protein: CASSLSPSPGQGAHNSPLHF. DNA for the CDR3: TGTGCCAGCAGTTTATCCCCGTCACCTGGACAGGGGGCTCATAATTCACCCCTCCACTTT.

The chain employs TRBV6-4 and TRBJ2-3, with D uncertain. Deletions cut 0 bases from V and 4 bases from J, with 11 bases between. The CDR3 is made up of 15 amino acids. Germline values: CDR1 MRHNA, CDR2 SNTAGT. CDR3 sequence: CASSDSILGADTQYF. Written as DNA, the CDR3 is TGTGCCAGCAGTGACTCGATTCTCGGTGCAGATACGCAGTATTTT.

This chain uses TRBV28 with TRBJ2-1; the match to TRBD2 covers 8 bases. The trim removed 11 bases at V and 4 bases at J, leaving 10 bases unmatched. This CDR3 spans 14 amino acids. Germline loops: CDR1 MDHEN, CDR2 SYDVKM. The DNA for the CDR3 is TGTGCCTCGGGGGGGCTAGCCGGGTACAATGAGCAGTTCTTC. The encoded protein is CASGGLAGYNEQFF.

A note on this clone: At one of its ends the junction is not consistent with the germline gene, which may arise from a read error. The sample has other DNA sequences that encode this CDR3 too. The chain combines TRBV28 with TRBJ1-1; tentative D call: TRBD1 (5 bases). Germline V gene lookup returns CDR1 MDHEN and CDR2 SYDVKM. The CDR3 is 14 amino acids. CDR3 in amino acids: CASSLFGGNTEAFF. CDR3 nucleotides: TGTGCCAGTAGTTTATTCGGGGGAAACACTGAAGCTTTCTTT.

V gene TRBV6-1 combines with J gene TRBJ2-5; 7 nucleotides agree with TRBD2. V lost 1 base to trimming and J lost 1 base; unmatched junction nucleotides: 3. There are 15 residues in the CDR3. Per germline, CDR1 MNHNS and CDR2 SASEGT. The CDR3 nucleotides are TGTGCCAGCAGTGAAGTTGGCGGGGGCCAAGAGACCCAGTACTTC. Encoded protein: CASSEVGGGQETQYF.

This clone was seen a handful of times. The chain is built from TRBV5-4 and TRBJ2-1, with D unclear. Trimming took 3 bases from V and 8 from J, leaving 12 bases between them. Germline CDR1 reads SGHNT; CDR2 reads YYREEE (reference sequence). CDR3 length equals 13 residues. The CDR3 DNA follows: TGTGCCAGCAGCTCCCAGGCGTGGGATGAGCAGTTCTTC. Its protein product is CASSSQAWDEQFF.

The chain is built from TRBV6-1 and TRBJ2-2; 7 bases align to TRBD2. Per germline, CDR1 MNHNS and CDR2 SASEGT. The CDR3 length is 14 residues. With V trimmed by 7 bases and J by 6 bases, 8 bases remained unmatched. DNA for the CDR3: TGTGCCAGCAAGCGGGACCCTACGGCCGGGGAGCTGTTTTTT. Amino acids: CASKRDPTAGELFF.

The J gene is TRBJ1-5, the V gene TRBV25-1; 9 nucleotides align to TRBD1. CDR3 length: 15 residues. CDR1 is MGHDK, CDR2 SYGVNS, per germline. V dropped 6 bases and J dropped 7; count of bases not matched to a gene: 10. The CDR3 sequence is CASRDSGQGFQPQHF. The CDR3, as DNA: TGTGCCAGCAGAGATTCGGGACAGGGCTTCCAGCCCCAGCATTTT.